This is a list of T cell receptor beta chains from one sample in a study of graft-versus-host responses after intestinal transplantation. Their specific antigens are unknown. The repertoire was sequenced with immunoSEQ multiplex PCR; TCRdb's copy has only in-frame clones and lacks some. The sample yields around 130,000 clones, just over 90% seen once. Sequenced material: unstimulated CD4+ T cells sorted from spleen or lymph node cells, taken before intestinal transplant. These receptors were obtained from a human donor who received an intestinal transplant. The CDR3 runs from the conserved cysteine through the conserved F or W. The order of the fields is CDR3 length, J gene, V gene, D gene, clone size, CDR3 DNA, CDR3 protein. The D gene is left open where the match is weak. Rows may omit the clone size; those that give it use once, few, many or a size class.

cdr3_length: 11
j_call: TRBJ2-5
v_call: TRBV2
d_call: .
clone_size: .
cdr3_nt: TGTGCCAGCAGCTTCCAAGAGACCCAGTACTTC
cdr3_aa: CASSFQETQYF

cdr3_length: 14
j_call: TRBJ1-1
v_call: TRBV6-7
d_call: .
clone_size: .
cdr3_nt: TGTGCCAGCAGTTACTTATCCAAGTTCACTGAAGCTTTCTTT
cdr3_aa: CASSYLSKFTEAFF

cdr3_length: 15
j_call: TRBJ1-2
v_call: TRBV4-2
d_call: TRBD1
clone_size: .
cdr3_nt: TGTGCCAGCAGCCCCAGACAGGGCACTAACTATGGCTACACCTTC
cdr3_aa: CASSPRQGTNYGYTF

cdr3_length: 15
j_call: TRBJ2-7
v_call: TRBV27
d_call: .
clone_size: .
cdr3_nt: TGTGCCAGCAGTTTAAACCCGGGGGAGTCCTACGAGCAGTACTTC
cdr3_aa: CASSLNPGESYEQYF

cdr3_length: 16
j_call: TRBJ2-7
v_call: TRBV30
d_call: .
clone_size: .
cdr3_nt: TGTGCCTGGAGTGTTTTGGGACTCCCGGGCGACTACGAGCAGTACTTC
cdr3_aa: CAWSVLGLPGDYEQYF

cdr3_length: 15
j_call: TRBJ2-7
v_call: TRBV5-6
d_call: .
clone_size: .
cdr3_nt: TGTGCCAGCAGCTTTGACCCAGGGATATCCTACGAGCAGTACTTC
cdr3_aa: CASSFDPGISYEQYF

cdr3_length: 15
j_call: TRBJ1-5
v_call: TRBV4-1
d_call: .
clone_size: .
cdr3_nt: TGCGCCAGCAGCCAAGATATAAGGATGAATCAGCCCCAGCATTTT
cdr3_aa: CASSQDIRMNQPQHF

cdr3_length: 8
j_call: TRBJ2-7
v_call: TRBV6-1
d_call: TRBD1
clone_size: .
cdr3_nt: TGTGCCAGCCCGGGACAGGGGTTC
cdr3_aa: CASPGQGF

cdr3_length: 14
j_call: TRBJ1-1
v_call: TRBV7-2
d_call: .
clone_size: .
cdr3_nt: TGTGCCAGCAGCGCACATTCACTGAACACTGAAGCTTTCTTT
cdr3_aa: CASSAHSLNTEAFF

cdr3_length: 15
j_call: TRBJ2-1
v_call: TRBV7-9
d_call: TRBD1
clone_size: .
cdr3_nt: TGTGCCAGCAGCTTGCAGGGGGCTGCCTACAATGAGCAGTTCTTC
cdr3_aa: CASSLQGAAYNEQFF

cdr3_length: 18
j_call: TRBJ1-1
v_call: TRBV18
d_call: .
clone_size: .
cdr3_nt: TGTGCCAGCTCACCACCGTCTGTGGCAGGCCCATTTAACACTGAAGCTTTCTTT
cdr3_aa: CASSPPSVAGPFNTEAFF

cdr3_length: 13
j_call: TRBJ2-7
v_call: TRBV5-5
d_call: TRBD2
clone_size: .
cdr3_nt: TGTGCCAGCAGTTCTACTAGCGGATACGAGCAGTACTTC
cdr3_aa: CASSSTSGYEQYF

cdr3_length: 12
j_call: TRBJ1-1
v_call: TRBV6-1
d_call: .
clone_size: .
cdr3_nt: TGTGCCAGCAGGGCGGCGGGGACTGAAGCTTTCTTT
cdr3_aa: CASRAAGTEAFF

cdr3_length: 15
j_call: TRBJ1-1
v_call: TRBV9
d_call: .
clone_size: few
cdr3_nt: TGTGCCAGCAGCGTAGAACTTTCAGGGAGGACTGAAGCTTTCTTT
cdr3_aa: CASSVELSGRTEAFF

cdr3_length: 15
j_call: TRBJ1-2
v_call: TRBV14
d_call: .
clone_size: .
cdr3_nt: TGTGCCAGCAGCCAAGAGGGACTTCCTAACTATGGCTACACCTTC
cdr3_aa: CASSQEGLPNYGYTF

cdr3_length: 16
j_call: TRBJ2-2
v_call: TRBV11-2
d_call: TRBD2
clone_size: .
cdr3_nt: TGTGCCAGCAGCGAGAGAGAGCCGGGACTAACCGGGGAGCTGTTTTTT
cdr3_aa: CASSEREPGLTGELFF

cdr3_length: 15
j_call: TRBJ1-2
v_call: TRBV7-9
d_call: .
clone_size: .
cdr3_nt: TGTGCCAGCACGGACGGGACTCGGGGGGACTATGGCTACACCTTC
cdr3_aa: CASTDGTRGDYGYTF

cdr3_length: 16
j_call: TRBJ2-7
v_call: TRBV6-6
d_call: TRBD2
clone_size: .
cdr3_nt: TGTGCCAGCGCATCACCCCTAGCGGGGGGGTCCTACGAGCAGTACTTC
cdr3_aa: CASASPLAGGSYEQYF

cdr3_length: 13
j_call: TRBJ1-2
v_call: TRBV25-1
d_call: .
clone_size: .
cdr3_nt: TGTGCCAGCAGTGAGTTCGTGGAGCGAGGCTACACCTTC
cdr3_aa: CASSEFVERGYTF

cdr3_length: 18
j_call: TRBJ2-1
v_call: TRBV10-2
d_call: TRBD2
clone_size: once
cdr3_nt: TGCGCCAGCAACTGGGAGGGTGGGCTAGCGGGGGGGCCGGGTGAGCAGTTCTTC
cdr3_aa: CASNWEGGLAGGPGEQFF

cdr3_length: 18
j_call: TRBJ1-1
v_call: TRBV9
d_call: TRBD1
clone_size: .
cdr3_nt: TGTGCCAGCAGCGTAGGAGAGGGGGCGATTGTGAGTAGGACTGAAGCTTTCTTT
cdr3_aa: CASSVGEGAIVSRTEAFF

cdr3_length: 15
j_call: TRBJ2-1
v_call: TRBV5-4
d_call: .
clone_size: .
cdr3_nt: TGTGCCAGCAGTCCCCCGGGAGAGTGGTACAATGAGCAGTTCTTC
cdr3_aa: CASSPPGEWYNEQFF

cdr3_length: 16
j_call: TRBJ2-1
v_call: TRBV5-6
d_call: .
clone_size: .
cdr3_nt: TGTGCCAGCAGCTTGTGGTGGCAGGGGCGATACAATGAGCAGTTCTTC
cdr3_aa: CASSLWWQGRYNEQFF

cdr3_length: 15
j_call: TRBJ2-7
v_call: TRBV5-1
d_call: TRBD1
clone_size: .
cdr3_nt: TGCGCCAGCAGCAACCGGGACAGTGCCTCCTACGAGCAGTACTTC
cdr3_aa: CASSNRDSASYEQYF

cdr3_length: 16
j_call: TRBJ1-5
v_call: TRBV7-2
d_call: .
clone_size: few
cdr3_nt: TGTGCCAGCAGCTTAGGCTCGAATCTTCTGGGTCAGCCCCAGCATTTT
cdr3_aa: CASSLGSNLLGQPQHF

cdr3_length: 12
j_call: TRBJ2-1
v_call: TRBV6-5
d_call: TRBD2
clone_size: .
cdr3_nt: TGTGCCAGCAGCCCCCCCGGGACTAAGCAGTTCTTC
cdr3_aa: CASSPPGTKQFF

cdr3_length: 16
j_call: TRBJ2-3
v_call: TRBV7-7
d_call: TRBD2
clone_size: .
cdr3_nt: TGTGCCAGCAGCTTAGGGACTAGCGGGGGGGCAGATACGCAGTATTTT
cdr3_aa: CASSLGTSGGADTQYF

cdr3_length: 16
j_call: TRBJ1-6
v_call: TRBV5-1
d_call: TRBD1
clone_size: .
cdr3_nt: TGCGCCAGCAGCCCAGGGCAGACAGGGGCATATTCACCCCTCCACTTT
cdr3_aa: CASSPGQTGAYSPLHF

cdr3_length: 15
j_call: TRBJ1-4
v_call: TRBV18
d_call: .
clone_size: .
cdr3_nt: TGTGCCAGCTCACCGCCGGGACATCCAAATGAAAAACTGTTTTTT
cdr3_aa: CASSPPGHPNEKLFF

cdr3_length: 14
j_call: TRBJ1-1
v_call: TRBV9
d_call: .
clone_size: few
cdr3_nt: TGTGCCAGCAGCCCTAGTCAGGGAGCAGGTGAAGCTTTCTTT
cdr3_aa: CASSPSQGAGEAFF

cdr3_length: 15
j_call: TRBJ1-6
v_call: TRBV5-4
d_call: .
clone_size: .
cdr3_nt: TGTGCCAGCAGCGGAGGGGAGAGGGTTGGTTCACCCCTCCACTTT
cdr3_aa: CASSGGERVGSPLHF

cdr3_length: 12
j_call: TRBJ1-5
v_call: TRBV10-1
d_call: .
clone_size: once
cdr3_nt: TGCGCCAGCAGTGACGGCGGTCAGCCCCAGCATTTT
cdr3_aa: CASSDGGQPQHF

cdr3_length: 15
j_call: TRBJ2-7
v_call: TRBV11-3
d_call: .
clone_size: .
cdr3_nt: TGTGCCAGCAGATTACATCCAGGGTCGGCTGTCGAGCAGTACTTC
cdr3_aa: CASRLHPGSAVEQYF

cdr3_length: 13
j_call: TRBJ2-5
v_call: TRBV7-7
d_call: .
clone_size: .
cdr3_nt: TGTGCCAGCAGCTCCAGACAGCAAGAGACCCAGTACTTC
cdr3_aa: CASSSRQQETQYF

cdr3_length: 15
j_call: TRBJ1-2
v_call: TRBV27
d_call: .
clone_size: .
cdr3_nt: TGTGCCAGCAGTTTATTTTCCGGTGTGCTGGGGGGCTACACCTTC
cdr3_aa: CASSLFSGVLGGYTF

cdr3_length: 11
j_call: TRBJ2-1
v_call: TRBV5-6
d_call: .
clone_size: .
cdr3_nt: TGTGCCAGCAGCTTGAACCATGAGCAGTTCTTC
cdr3_aa: CASSLNHEQFF

cdr3_length: 14
j_call: TRBJ1-5
v_call: TRBV6-1
d_call: .
clone_size: .
cdr3_nt: TGTGCCAGCAGTGAAGCGCTGGGGAATCAGCCCCAGCATTTT
cdr3_aa: CASSEALGNQPQHF

cdr3_length: 11
j_call: TRBJ1-1
v_call: TRBV11-3
d_call: .
clone_size: .
cdr3_nt: TGTGCCAGCAGCTTAGGAGGAGAAGCTTTCTTT
cdr3_aa: CASSLGGEAFF

cdr3_length: 14
j_call: TRBJ2-7
v_call: TRBV30
d_call: TRBD2
clone_size: .
cdr3_nt: TGTGCCTGGAGTGTCAGCGGGGGGCTCTACGAGCAGTACTTC
cdr3_aa: CAWSVSGGLYEQYF

cdr3_length: 14
j_call: TRBJ1-5
v_call: TRBV19
d_call: TRBD1
clone_size: .
cdr3_nt: TGTGCCAGTAGTATGACAGGGTACAATCAGCCCCAGCATTTT
cdr3_aa: CASSMTGYNQPQHF

cdr3_length: 14
j_call: TRBJ2-7
v_call: TRBV10-3
d_call: .
clone_size: .
cdr3_nt: TGTGCCATCAGTGAGGCTGGCGCCTCCTACGAGCAGTACTTC
cdr3_aa: CAISEAGASYEQYF

cdr3_length: 13
j_call: TRBJ2-7
v_call: TRBV25-1
d_call: .
clone_size: .
cdr3_nt: TGTGCCAGCAGTGAATCCAGGAGGTACGAGCAGTACTTC
cdr3_aa: CASSESRRYEQYF

cdr3_length: 12
j_call: TRBJ1-2
v_call: TRBV7-9
d_call: .
clone_size: .
cdr3_nt: TGTGCCAGCAGCCCGGACACCTATGGCTACACCTTC
cdr3_aa: CASSPDTYGYTF

cdr3_length: 14
j_call: TRBJ1-2
v_call: TRBV6-6
d_call: .
clone_size: .
cdr3_nt: TGTGCCAGCAGTACCCAGGACCGCAGGGGTGGCTACACCTTC
cdr3_aa: CASSTQDRRGGYTF

cdr3_length: 18
j_call: TRBJ1-6
v_call: TRBV19
d_call: .
clone_size: .
cdr3_nt: TGTGCCAGTAGTATGGATTTCAGGGGAGTTCCCTATAATTCACCCCTCCACTTT
cdr3_aa: CASSMDFRGVPYNSPLHF